Shown below are 7 T cell receptor beta chains from a single sample sequenced in a study of T-cell memory formation after mild COVID-19. TCRdb recomputed calls from the 5' RACE reads with MiXCR, one row per CDR3 protein. This sample has about 160,000 distinct CDR3 sequences, with roughly a third found just once. The sample comprised PBMCs or a T cell subset sorted from them (not recorded which). All receptors come from an adult woman who had mild COVID-19 (a few samples of this study predate the infection). Cell type and time point are not known.

The CDR3 nucleotides read TGTGCCAGCGGGAAATCTAGCGGGACTTGGGAGACCCAGTACTTC. This codes for CASGKSSGTWETQYF. The J gene is TRBJ2-5, the V gene TRBV7-2; 9 bases agree with TRBD2. CDR1 is SGHTA, CDR2 FQGNSA, per germline. The CDR3 loop spans 15 amino acids. V shed 8 bases, J shed 5 bases, and the junction held 12 bases outside the gene matches.

CDR3 residues: CAISELAETQYF. CDR3 bases: TGTGCCATCAGTGAACTAGCCGAGACCCAGTACTTC. The V call is TRBV10-3, the J call TRBJ2-5, with a weak D call TRBD2 (6 bases). CDR1 is ENHRY, CDR2 SYGVKD, per germline. This CDR3 has 12 residues. V lost 3 bases and J 5 bases, leaving 7 bases between the germline ends.

The sample holds a few counts of this clonotype. The genes are TRBV5-1 and TRBJ1-1, with D possibly TRBD1 on 5 matching bases. CDR1 and CDR2 (germline): SGHRS, YFSETQ. V lost 4 bases and J 1 base, leaving 11 bases between the germline ends. The CDR3 extends over 14 amino acids. DNA for the CDR3: TGCGCCAGCAGCCACGACGGGGGGAACACTGAAGCTTTCTTT. The encoded protein is CASSHDGGNTEAFF.

This clonotype was seen at least ten times. The chain combines TRBV7-8 with TRBJ2-1; 9 positions agree with TRBD2. V was pared by 1 base and J by 0 bases, with 4 bases of the junction left unmatched. The CDR3 runs 17 residues. Germline CDR1 reads SGHVS; CDR2 reads FQNEAQ. In nucleotides, the CDR3 is TGTGCCAGCAGCTTAGAGGTAGCGGGAGACTCCTACAATGAGCAGTTCTTC. Residues: CASSLEVAGDSYNEQFF.

This rearrangement joins TRBV3-1 to TRBJ2-5; possibly TRBD1 for D (5 bases). The length of the CDR3 is 17 residues. The germline V gene encodes CDR1 LGHDT and CDR2 YNNKEL (reference sequence). Trimming stripped 6 bases from V and 0 bases from J, with 20 bases between. CDR3 nucleotide sequence: TGTGCCAGCAGAAAGTGGGGCAGAGGAAGGGACCAAGAGACCCAGTACTTC. This encodes CASRKWGRGRDQETQYF.

This clonotype was seen a handful of times. Written as DNA, the CDR3 is TGTGCCAGCAGCCAGACGAGACAGGGAAACACTGAAGCTTTCTTT. Protein: CASSQTRQGNTEAFF. The chain recombines TRBV7-6 with TRBJ1-1; 7 nucleotides line up with TRBD1. Germline trimming cut 5 bases from V and 2 bases from J; bases unmatched to any gene: 8. This CDR3 contains 15 residues. Germline V gene lookup returns CDR1 SGHVS and CDR2 FNYEAQ.

This clonotype was counted between two and nine times. V and J are TRBV29-1 and TRBJ1-2, with 9 bases matching TRBD1. Germline CDR1 and CDR2: SQVTM and ANQGSEA. This CDR3 comprises 14 residues. V gave up 7 bases and J gave up 4 bases; unmatched junction bases: 10. The CDR3 sequence: CSAAGTGSSYGYTF. In nucleotides, the CDR3 is TGCAGCGCCGCCGGGACAGGGAGTTCCTATGGCTACACCTTC. The full variable domain, rest sourced from reference TRBV29-1 and TRBJ1-2, is SAVISQKPSRDICQRGTSLTIQCQVDSQVTMMFWYRQQPGQSLTLIATANQGSEATYESGFVIDKFPISRPNLTFSTLTVSNMSPEDSSIYLCSAAGTGSSYGYTFGSGTRLTVV.